This TCR beta chain comes out of a study of patients and donors after allogeneic stem cell transplantation. The CDR3 is 15 amino acids. Trimming shortened V by 7 bases and J by 1 base, and 16 bases separated the two germline ends. CDR1 is SGHVS, CDR2 FNYEAQ, per germline. There are many counts of this clonotype. TCRdb processed the RT-PCR reads anew with MiXCR; each CDR3 protein has one entry. Seen here are 150,000 or so distinct CDR3 sequences, about a quarter observed once, and the top ten hold approximately 26%. This TCR was recovered from a human donor who was either an allogeneic HSCT recipient or a stem cell or donor lymphocyte infusion donor (not recorded which). It is not recorded whose cells these are; they may come from a transplant donor. J is TRBJ1-1 and V is TRBV7-6; D remains unclear. The sequencing input was blood, either unsorted or a sorted T cell fraction (not recorded which). The chain's CDR3 is CASTLSPYSNTEAFF. For the CDR3, the DNA is TGTGCCAGCACCCTTAGCCCTTACTCGAACACTGAAGCTTTCTTT.